What follows are 7 T cell receptor beta chains derived from one specimen sequenced in a study of T cell responses to AZD1222 COVID-19 vaccine. Only in-frame clones appear in the TCRdb table, and some are missing; sequencing was by immunoSEQ multiplex PCR. The sample records roughly 80,000 clones, about 92% being singletons. Sequences were derived from peripheral blood, sampled on day 0 of AZD1222 vaccination. These receptors were obtained from an adult in good health.

The chain carries TRBV11-2 and TRBJ2-3; D perhaps matches TRBD1 (6 bases). This CDR3 is 14 amino acids long. In germline, CDR1 is SGHAT, CDR2 FQNNGV. Trimming shortened V by 5 bases and J by 2 bases, and 11 bases separated the two germline ends. CDR3 sequence reads: CASSLGQLTDTQYF. CDR3 DNA: TGTGCCAGCAGCCTAGGACAGCTCACAGATACGCAGTATTTT.

This chain connects TRBV5-1 to TRBJ2-2; the match to TRBD2 covers 11 bases. In germline, CDR1 is SGHRS, CDR2 YFSETQ. Germline trimming cut 3 bases from V and 1 base from J; bases unmatched to any gene: 2. The CDR3 totals 16 residues. The CDR3, as DNA: TGCGCCAGCAGCTACCTAGCGGGAGGGAACACCGGGGAGCTGTTTTTT. Residues: CASSYLAGGNTGELFF.

The CDR3 region has the DNA TGTGCCAGCATAACGGGAGTCGACAATGAGCAGTTCTTC. This gives the protein CASITGVDNEQFF. The chain employs TRBV2 and TRBJ2-1; D is perhaps TRBD2 (6 bases). This CDR3 region has 13 residues. Trimming removed 7 bases at V and 5 bases at J, with 12 bases between. Germline values: CDR1 SNHLY, CDR2 FYNNEI.

V is TRBV3-1 (or the pseudogene TRBV3-2) and J is TRBJ2-7; D remains ambiguous. Germline loops: CDR1 LGHDT, CDR2 YNNKEL (reference sequence). The CDR3 sequence is 14 residues long. V lost 0 bases, J lost 3 bases, and 9 bases lay in between. Here the CDR3 DNA reads TGTGCCAGCAGCCAAGATTTTATCAGCTACGAGCAGTACTTC. Protein: CASSQDFISYEQYF.

V and J are TRBV12-3 or TRBV12-4 and TRBJ2-1; 8 bases line up with TRBD2. J lost 10 bases, V lost 1 base, and 3 bases had no gene match. The CDR3 covers 13 residues. CDR3 residues: CASSLGLATEQFF. The CDR3 bases are TGTGCCAGCAGTTTAGGACTAGCGACCGAGCAGTTCTTC.

The chain couples TRBV15 to TRBJ2-3; 11 positions match TRBD1. The trim removed 0 bases at V and 4 bases at J, leaving 3 bases unmatched. In germline, CDR1 is LNHNV, CDR2 YYDKDF (reference sequence). This CDR3 spans 16 amino acids. CDR3 bases: TGTGCCACCAGCAGAGATAGGACAGGGGGCGCAGATACGCAGTATTTT. Translated, it gives CATSRDRTGGADTQYF.

The chain employs TRBV5-1 and TRBJ2-5; D not certain. Germline V gene data show CDR1 as SGHRS and CDR2 as YFSETQ. CDR3 size: 13 residues. Trimming took 3 bases from V and 3 from J, leaving 9 bases between them. The DNA for the CDR3 is TGCGCCAGCAGCTGGGAACTTAAAGAGACCCAGTACTTC. Its protein product is CASSWELKETQYF.